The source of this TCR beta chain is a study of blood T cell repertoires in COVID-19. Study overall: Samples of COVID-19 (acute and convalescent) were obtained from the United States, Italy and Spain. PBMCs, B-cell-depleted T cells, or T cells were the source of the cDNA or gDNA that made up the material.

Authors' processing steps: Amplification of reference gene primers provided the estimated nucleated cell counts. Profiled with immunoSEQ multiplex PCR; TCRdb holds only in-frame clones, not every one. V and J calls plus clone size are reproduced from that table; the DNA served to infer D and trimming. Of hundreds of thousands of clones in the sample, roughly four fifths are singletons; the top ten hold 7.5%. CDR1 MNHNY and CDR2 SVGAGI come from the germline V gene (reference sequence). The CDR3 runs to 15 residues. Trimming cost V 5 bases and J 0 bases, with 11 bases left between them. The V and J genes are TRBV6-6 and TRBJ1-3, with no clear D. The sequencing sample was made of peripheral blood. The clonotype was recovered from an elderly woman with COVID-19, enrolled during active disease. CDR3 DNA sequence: TGTGCCAGCAGTCCCTTCATCAGCTCTGGAAACACCATATATTTT. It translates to CASSPFISSGNTIYF.